One and the same sample provided the 19 T cell receptor beta chains below, sequenced in a study of identical twins. MiXCR, applied by TCRdb to the 5' RACE reads, yields one record per CDR3 protein. The data show some 300,000 distinct CDR3 sequences, roughly an eighth seen once. The same sample was also used in a study of yellow fever vaccine responses in identical twins.

Sequencing was done on a sample of CD8+ T cells sorted from blood. The receptors shown here come from a woman aged 18 to 35 in good health.

This clonotype was detected a few times. The rearrangement links TRBV12-3 or TRBV12-4 to TRBJ2-2; maybe TRBD2 (5 bases). The CDR3 is made up of 16 amino acids. V lost 5 bases and J lost 0, with 13 bases in between. The CDR3 reads CASSGGVDTNTGELFF. The CDR3 DNA sequence: TGTGCCAGCAGTGGAGGAGTCGATACGAACACCGGGGAGCTGTTTTTT.

The CDR3 DNA sequence: TGTGCCACCAGCAGAGAGGGCCGGGGGGTGTCTAACTATGGCTACACCTTC. This translates into CATSREGRGVSNYGYTF. This chain joins TRBV15 and TRBJ1-2; perhaps TRBD1 as D (5 bases). This CDR3 spans 17 amino acids. The ends were cut back, 0 bases at V and 0 bases at J, with 14 bases in the middle. Per the germline V gene, CDR1 is LNHNV and CDR2 is YYDKDF (reference sequence).

This clonotype was found many times. The chain is built from TRBV4-1 and TRBJ2-7, with a possible D match to TRBD2 (6 bases). V was pared by 1 base and J by 6 bases, with 13 bases between. Germline V gene sequence: CDR1 MGHRA, CDR2 YSYEKL. The CDR3 has 14 residues. The CDR3 region is CASSQGQGLAEQYF. CDR3 nucleotide sequence: TGCGCCAGCAGCCAAGGTCAGGGACTTGCCGAGCAGTACTTC.

The CDR3 loop is CASSLSSGYTF. As DNA, the CDR3 is TGTGCCAGCAGCTTATCCTCTGGCTACACCTTC. V gene TRBV11-2 combines with J gene TRBJ1-2, with D unresolved. Germline lookup yields CDR1 SGHAT and CDR2 FQNNGV. Trimming stripped 2 bases from V and 7 bases from J, with 5 bases between. The CDR3 length is 11 residues.

This clonotype was seen a few times. The chain carries TRBV9 and TRBJ2-7; the match to TRBD2 covers 11 bases. The CDR3 is made up of 18 amino acids. V lost 4 bases, J lost 7 bases, and 19 bases stayed unmatched. CDR1 and CDR2 from the germline V gene are SGDLS and YYNGEE. The CDR3 sequence: CASSTGTSGTWILVEQYF. The DNA of the CDR3 is TGTGCCAGCAGCACTGGGACTAGCGGAACCTGGATCCTAGTGGAGCAGTACTTC.

The chain carries TRBV14 and TRBJ1-1; 10 bases map to TRBD1. CDR1 SGHDN and CDR2 FVKESK come from the germline V gene. Trimming took 5 bases from V and 10 from J; bases not matched to a gene: 13. The CDR3 runs 15 residues. CDR3 sequence: CASSNRDRGLMGAFF. The CDR3 nucleotides read TGTGCCAGCAGCAATCGCGACAGGGGGCTTATGGGAGCTTTCTTT.

V is TRBV6-6 and J is TRBJ2-3, with D uncertain. Germline CDR1 reads MNHNY; CDR2 reads SVGAGI (reference sequence). V lost 5 bases and J 2 bases, leaving 8 bases between the germline ends. This CDR3 has 13 amino acids. The CDR3 region has the DNA TGTGCCAGCAGTATCTATGCCACAGATACGCAGTATTTT. It specifies CASSIYATDTQYF.

CDR3 sequence: CASSQAEGTGELFF. The CDR3 bases are TGCGCCAGCAGCCAAGCTGAGGGCACCGGGGAGCTGTTTTTT. The rearrangement uses TRBV4-1 and TRBJ2-2, with a tentative D call TRBD2 (5 bases). Between the trimmed V and J ends, which lost 1 base and 4 bases, there was a span of 7 bases. Germline V CDR1 and CDR2: MGHRA, YSYEKL. The CDR3 loop spans 14 amino acids.

Only a few counts were recorded for this clonotype. The chain employs TRBV7-2 and TRBJ2-7, with 9 bases that match TRBD1. The CDR3 sequence is 14 residues long. Germline-derived CDR1 and CDR2 are SGHTA and FQGNSA. After removal of 1 base from V and 5 bases from J, the junction contained 3 bases not matched to a gene. The CDR3 loop reads CASSLGDRVHEQYV. CDR3 nucleotides: TGTGCCAGCAGCTTAGGGGACAGGGTTCACGAGCAGTACGTC.

On this clonotype itself: One end of the junction does not line up with germline, which may come from a read error. This sequence joins TRBV6-6 and TRBJ2-7; possible D gene TRBD1, 6 bases. Germline V lookup: CDR1 MNHNY, CDR2 SVGAGI (reference sequence). This CDR3 region has 11 residues. CDR3 in DNA: TGTGCCAGCAGAAACTCAGGGGTGAAGGTCTTC. It translates to CASRNSGVKVF.

This clonotype was recorded many times. The J gene is TRBJ2-2, the V gene TRBV6-5, with D possibly being TRBD2 (5 bases). V dropped 2 bases and J dropped 4 bases, with 8 bases sitting between them. CDR1 and CDR2 from the germline V gene are MNHEY and SVGAGI. The CDR3 extends over 14 amino acids. CDR3 DNA sequence: TGTGCCAGCAGTTACGTAGGGAGCACCGGGGAGCTGTTTTTT. This codes for CASSYVGSTGELFF.

This chain joins TRBV7-9 and TRBJ2-3; D is unresolved. In germline, CDR1 is SEHNR, CDR2 FQNEAQ (reference sequence). Trimming shortened V by 5 bases and J by 2 bases, and 17 bases separated the two germline ends. This CDR3 has 16 residues. As DNA, the CDR3 is TGTGCCAGCAGCCCATCCCCCCTAACGAACACAGATACGCAGTATTTT. The encoded protein is CASSPSPLTNTDTQYF.

In its sample, this clonotype was seen a few times. The chain carries TRBV7-9 and TRBJ1-3; 9 nucleotides agree with TRBD1. J was trimmed by 2 bases and V by 4 bases; bases with no gene match: 3. This CDR3 is 15 amino acids long. Germline V gene sequence: CDR1 SEHNR, CDR2 FQNEAQ (reference sequence). CDR3 amino acids: CASSSGQGTGNTIYF. CDR3 DNA sequence: TGTGCCAGCAGCTCCGGACAGGGGACTGGAAACACCATATATTTT.

This clonotype turned up a few times. V is TRBV13 and J is TRBJ2-7; 10 positions match TRBD2. The germline V gene encodes CDR1 PRHDT and CDR2 FYEKMQ (reference sequence). This CDR3 region has 17 residues. V lost 3 bases and J lost 3; bases outside the gene matches: 11. CDR3 sequence (DNA): TGTGCCAGCAGCTTCGTAGGACTAGCGGCGCCCTACTACGAGCAGTACTTC. This encodes CASSFVGLAAPYYEQYF.

This clonotype showed up many times. The chain carries TRBV12-3 or TRBV12-4 and TRBJ2-5; 8 bases are shared with TRBD2. This CDR3 has 15 residues. The trim removed 6 bases at V and 1 base at J, leaving 7 bases unmatched. The CDR3 bases are TGTGCCAGCAGCTTTTCCGCGGGGGGCCAAGAGACCCAGTACTTC. Its protein is CASSFSAGGQETQYF.

The chain has TRBV6-1 and TRBJ1-1; TRBD1 matches at 8 bases. The CDR3 covers 15 residues. Per the germline V gene, CDR1 is MNHNS and CDR2 is SASEGT. V lost 7 bases, J lost 5 bases, and 12 bases stayed unmatched. The CDR3 DNA reads as TGTGCCAGCACATTTTACGACAGGGGAATAACTGAAGCTTTCTTT. Translating gives CASTFYDRGITEAFF.

CDR3 nucleotide sequence: TGTGCCAGCAGCCAAGAGGTCGGAAGACCTCATGAAGCTTTCTTT. It is translated as CASSQEVGRPHEAFF. The chain carries TRBV3-1 and TRBJ1-1; D uncertain. The germline V and J ends were trimmed by 0 bases and 7 bases, with 15 bases remaining between them. The CDR3 is 15 amino acids. CDR1 and CDR2 (germline): LGHDT, YNNKEL (reference sequence). The full variable domain, with the rest looked up from reference TRBV3-1 and TRBJ1-1, is DTAVSQTPKYLVTQMGNDKSIKCEQNLGHDTMYWYKQDSKKFLKIMFSYNNKELIINETVPNRFSPKSPDKAHLNLHINSLELGDSAVYFCASSQEVGRPHEAFFGQGTRLTVV.

The sample holds a few counts of this clonotype. The J gene is TRBJ2-5, the V gene TRBV12-3 or TRBV12-4; D ambiguous. The CDR3 contains 15 residues. Trimming shortened V by 6 bases and J by 5 bases, and 19 bases separated the two germline ends. CDR3 nucleotide sequence: TGTGCCAGCAGCTCTAGACGCACGGGTGTGGAGACCCAGTACTTC. Encoded protein: CASSSRRTGVETQYF.

This chain uses TRBV5-5 with TRBJ2-7; 11 bases line up with TRBD1. Per germline, CDR1 SGHKS and CDR2 YYEKEE (reference sequence). V lost 4 bases, J lost 4 bases, and 10 bases stayed unmatched. This CDR3 has 16 residues. The CDR3 loop reads CASSPGDRGSFYEQYV. For the CDR3, the DNA is TGTGCCAGCAGCCCCGGGGACAGGGGGTCTTTTTACGAGCAGTACGTC.